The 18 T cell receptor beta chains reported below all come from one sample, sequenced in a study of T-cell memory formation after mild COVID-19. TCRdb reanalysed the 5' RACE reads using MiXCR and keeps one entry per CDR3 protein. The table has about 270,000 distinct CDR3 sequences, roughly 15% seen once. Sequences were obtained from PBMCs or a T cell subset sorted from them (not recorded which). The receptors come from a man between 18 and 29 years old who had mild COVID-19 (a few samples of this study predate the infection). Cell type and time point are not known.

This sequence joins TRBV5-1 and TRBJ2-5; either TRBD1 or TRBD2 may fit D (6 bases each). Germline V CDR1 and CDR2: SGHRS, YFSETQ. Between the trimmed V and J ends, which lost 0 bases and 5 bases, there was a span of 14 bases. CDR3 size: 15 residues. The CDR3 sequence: CASSLAVGGLETQYF. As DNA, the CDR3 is TGCGCCAGCAGCTTGGCCGTGGGGGGCTTGGAGACCCAGTACTTC.

The CDR3: CASSQDVQRLAGRDEQYF. The CDR3 DNA sequence: TGTGCCAGCAGCCAAGATGTTCAGCGACTAGCGGGGAGGGACGAGCAGTACTTC. The chain joins TRBV4-2 to TRBJ2-7, with TRBD2 matching 11 bases. The germline CDR1 and CDR2 sequences are LGHNA and YNFKEQ. The CDR3 runs to 18 residues. V gave up 0 bases and J gave up 5 bases; unmatched junction bases: 12.

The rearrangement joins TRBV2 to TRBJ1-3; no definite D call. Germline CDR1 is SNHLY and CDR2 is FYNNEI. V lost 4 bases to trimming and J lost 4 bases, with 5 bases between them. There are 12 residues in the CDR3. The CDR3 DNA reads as TGTGCCAGCAGTGGCGAAGGAAACACCATATATTTT. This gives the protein CASSGEGNTIYF. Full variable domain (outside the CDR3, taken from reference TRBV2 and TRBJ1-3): EPEVTQTPSHQVTQMGQEVILRCVPISNHLYFYWYRQILGQKVEFLVSFYNNEISEKSEIFDDQFSVERPDGSNFTLKIRSTKLEDSAMYFCASSGEGNTIYFGEGSWLTVV.

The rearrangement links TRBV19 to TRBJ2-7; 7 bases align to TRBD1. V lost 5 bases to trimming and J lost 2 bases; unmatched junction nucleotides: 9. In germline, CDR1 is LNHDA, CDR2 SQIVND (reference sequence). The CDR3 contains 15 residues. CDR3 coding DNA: TGTGCCAGTAGTTTCGCCGGGACAGAGGCCTACGAGCAGTACTTC. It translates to CASSFAGTEAYEQYF.

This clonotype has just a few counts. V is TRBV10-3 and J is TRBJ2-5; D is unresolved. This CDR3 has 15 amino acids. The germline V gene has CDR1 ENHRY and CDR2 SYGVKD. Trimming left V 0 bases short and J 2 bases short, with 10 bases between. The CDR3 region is CAISESPGGQETQYF. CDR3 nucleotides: TGTGCCATCAGTGAGTCCCCGGGTGGGCAAGAGACCCAGTACTTC.

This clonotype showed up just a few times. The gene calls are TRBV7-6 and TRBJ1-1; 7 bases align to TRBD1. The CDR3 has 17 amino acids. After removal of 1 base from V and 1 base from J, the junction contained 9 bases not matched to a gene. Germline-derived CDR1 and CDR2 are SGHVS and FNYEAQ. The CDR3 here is CASSLGRARGTNTEAFF. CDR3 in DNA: TGTGCCAGCAGCTTAGGACGGGCCAGGGGGACGAACACTGAAGCTTTCTTT.

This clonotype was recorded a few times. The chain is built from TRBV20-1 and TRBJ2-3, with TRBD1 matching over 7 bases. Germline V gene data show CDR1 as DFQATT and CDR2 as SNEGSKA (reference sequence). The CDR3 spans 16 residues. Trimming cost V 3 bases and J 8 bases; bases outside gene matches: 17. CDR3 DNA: TGCAGTGCTAGTTCAGGGGGTCGGGGCCCGAGGGGTACGCAGTATTTT. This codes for CSASSGGRGPRGTQYF.

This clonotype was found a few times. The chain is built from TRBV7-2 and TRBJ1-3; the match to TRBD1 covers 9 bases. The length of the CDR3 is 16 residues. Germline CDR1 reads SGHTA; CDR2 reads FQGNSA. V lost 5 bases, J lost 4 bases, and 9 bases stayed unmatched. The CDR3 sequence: CASSTSRTGAGNTIYF. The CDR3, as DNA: TGTGCCAGCAGCACCAGTCGGACAGGGGCGGGAAACACCATATATTTT. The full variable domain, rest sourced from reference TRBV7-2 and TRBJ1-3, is GAGVSQSPSNKVTEKGKDVELRCDPISGHTALYWYRQSLGQGLEFLIYFQGNSAPDKSGLPSDRFSAERTGGSVSTLTIQRTQQEDSAVYLCASSTSRTGAGNTIYFGEGSWLTVV.

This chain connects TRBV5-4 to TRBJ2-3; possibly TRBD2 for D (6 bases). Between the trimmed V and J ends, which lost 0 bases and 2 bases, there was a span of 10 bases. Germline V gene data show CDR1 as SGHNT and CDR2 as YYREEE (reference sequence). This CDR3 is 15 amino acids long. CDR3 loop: CASSLERALTDTQYF. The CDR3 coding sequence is TGTGCCAGCAGCTTGGAGCGGGCGCTCACAGATACGCAGTATTTT.

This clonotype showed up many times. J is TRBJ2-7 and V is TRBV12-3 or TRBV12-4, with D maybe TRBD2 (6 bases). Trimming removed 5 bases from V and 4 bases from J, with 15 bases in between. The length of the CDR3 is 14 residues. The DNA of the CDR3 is TGTGCCAGCAGTCTCGCGGGGAATGGATACGAGCAGTACTTC. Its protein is CASSLAGNGYEQYF.

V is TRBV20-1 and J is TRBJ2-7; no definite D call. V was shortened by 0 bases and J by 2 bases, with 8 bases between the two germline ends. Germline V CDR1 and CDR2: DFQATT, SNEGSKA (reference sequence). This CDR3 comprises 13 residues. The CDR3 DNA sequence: TGCAGTGCTAGAGATCCCACTACCTACGAGCAGTACGTC. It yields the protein CSARDPTTYEQYV.

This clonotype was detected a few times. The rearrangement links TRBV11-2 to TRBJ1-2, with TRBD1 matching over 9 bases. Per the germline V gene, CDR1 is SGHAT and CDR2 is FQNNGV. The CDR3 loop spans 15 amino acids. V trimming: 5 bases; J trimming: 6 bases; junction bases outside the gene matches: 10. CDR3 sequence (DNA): TGTGCCAGCAGCGCTCGACAGGGGGAGGAGAATGGCTACACCTTC. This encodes CASSARQGEENGYTF.

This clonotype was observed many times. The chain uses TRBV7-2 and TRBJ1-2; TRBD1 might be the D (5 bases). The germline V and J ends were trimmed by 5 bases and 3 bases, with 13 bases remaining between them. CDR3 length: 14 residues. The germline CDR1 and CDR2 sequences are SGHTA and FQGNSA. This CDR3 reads CASSPGTSYYGYTF. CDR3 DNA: TGTGCCAGCAGCCCAGGGACCTCGTACTATGGCTACACCTTC.

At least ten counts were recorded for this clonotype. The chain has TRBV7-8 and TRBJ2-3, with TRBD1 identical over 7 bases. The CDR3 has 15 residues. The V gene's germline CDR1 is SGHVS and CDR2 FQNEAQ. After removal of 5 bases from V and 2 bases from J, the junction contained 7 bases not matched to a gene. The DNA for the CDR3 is TGTGCCAGCAGCAGCTCGCAGGGGGTCACAGATACGCAGTATTTT. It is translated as CASSSSQGVTDTQYF.

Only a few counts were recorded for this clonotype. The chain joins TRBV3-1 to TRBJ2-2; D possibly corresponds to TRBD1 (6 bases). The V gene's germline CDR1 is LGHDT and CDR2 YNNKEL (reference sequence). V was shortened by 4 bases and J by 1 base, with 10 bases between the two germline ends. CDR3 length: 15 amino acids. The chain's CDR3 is CASSPDSQNTGELFF. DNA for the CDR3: TGTGCCAGCAGCCCGGACAGCCAGAACACCGGGGAGCTGTTTTTT.

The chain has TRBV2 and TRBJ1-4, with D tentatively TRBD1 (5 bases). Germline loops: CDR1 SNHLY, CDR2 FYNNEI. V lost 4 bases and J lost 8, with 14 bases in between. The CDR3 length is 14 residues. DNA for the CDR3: TGTGCCAGCAGTGGACAGTCGGGAGGCGAAAAACTGTTTTTT. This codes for CASSGQSGGEKLFF. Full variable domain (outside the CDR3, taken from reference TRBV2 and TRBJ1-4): EPEVTQTPSHQVTQMGQEVILRCVPISNHLYFYWYRQILGQKVEFLVSFYNNEISEKSEIFDDQFSVERPDGSNFTLKIRSTKLEDSAMYFCASSGQSGGEKLFFGSGTQLSVL.

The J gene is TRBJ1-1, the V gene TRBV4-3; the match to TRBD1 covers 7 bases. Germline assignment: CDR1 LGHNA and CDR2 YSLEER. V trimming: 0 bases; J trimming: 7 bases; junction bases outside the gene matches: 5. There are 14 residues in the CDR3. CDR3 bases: TGCGCCAGCAGCCAAGAAAGGGGACAGTTTGAAGCTTTCTTT. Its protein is CASSQERGQFEAFF.

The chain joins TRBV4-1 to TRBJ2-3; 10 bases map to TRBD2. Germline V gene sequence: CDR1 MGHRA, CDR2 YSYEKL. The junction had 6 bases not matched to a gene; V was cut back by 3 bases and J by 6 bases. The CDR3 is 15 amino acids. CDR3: CASSQLAGVIDTQYF. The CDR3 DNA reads TGCGCCAGCAGCCAGCTAGCGGGAGTGATTGATACGCAGTATTTT.